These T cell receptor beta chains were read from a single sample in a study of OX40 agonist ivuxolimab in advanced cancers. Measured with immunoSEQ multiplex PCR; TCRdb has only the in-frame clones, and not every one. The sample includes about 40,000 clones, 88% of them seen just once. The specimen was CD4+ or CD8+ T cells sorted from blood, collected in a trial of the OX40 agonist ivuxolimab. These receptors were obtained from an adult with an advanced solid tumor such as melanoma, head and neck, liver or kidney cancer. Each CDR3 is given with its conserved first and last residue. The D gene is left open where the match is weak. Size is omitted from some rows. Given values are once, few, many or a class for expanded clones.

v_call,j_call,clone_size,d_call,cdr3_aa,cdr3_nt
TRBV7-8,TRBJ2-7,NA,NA,CASSRGPPEQYF,TGTGCCAGCAGCCGGGGGCCCCCCGAGCAGTACTTC
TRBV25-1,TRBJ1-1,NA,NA,CASGGGNTEAFF,TGTGCCAGCGGGGGTGGAAACACTGAAGCTTTCTTT
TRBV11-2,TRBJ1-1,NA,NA,CASSLAPGRTEAFF,TGTGCCAGCAGCTTAGCACCAGGGCGCACTGAAGCTTTCTTT
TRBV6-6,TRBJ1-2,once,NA,CASSYSLGSRSGYTF,TGTGCCAGCAGTTACAGTCTGGGGTCACGATCTGGCTACACCTTC
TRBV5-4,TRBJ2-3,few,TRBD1,CASSETGGTNTQYF,TGTGCCAGCAGCGAAACAGGGGGCACGAATACGCAGTATTTT
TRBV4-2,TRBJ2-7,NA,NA,CASSHPDGNDYEQYF,TGTGCCAGCAGCCACCCGGACGGGAACGACTACGAGCAGTACTTC
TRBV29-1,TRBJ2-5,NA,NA,CSAVFPGESLETQYF,TGCAGCGCCGTCTTCCCGGGAGAGTCTTTGGAGACCCAGTACTTC
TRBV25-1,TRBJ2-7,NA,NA,CASSPVGPYEQYF,TGTGCCAGCAGCCCGGTGGGACCCTACGAGCAGTACTTC
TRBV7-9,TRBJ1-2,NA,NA,CASSLTGRIDNYGYTF,TGTGCCAGCAGCTTGACGGGGCGGATTGATAACTATGGCTACACCTTC
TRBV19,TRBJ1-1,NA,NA,CASSETELNTEAFF,TGTGCCAGTAGTGAGACAGAGCTAAACACTGAAGCTTTCTTT
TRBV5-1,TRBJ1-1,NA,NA,CASSPWGKITEAFF,TGCGCCAGCAGCCCCTGGGGGAAGATCACTGAAGCTTTCTTT
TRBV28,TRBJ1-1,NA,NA,CASSLHVRDEAFF,TGTGCCAGCAGTTTACATGTCAGGGATGAAGCTTTCTTT
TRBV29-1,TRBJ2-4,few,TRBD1,CSAEGRAGGGRNIQYF,TGCAGCGCCGAAGGCAGGGCAGGGGGTGGGAGAAACATTCAGTACTTC
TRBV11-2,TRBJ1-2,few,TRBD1,CASSVTGQDYYGYTF,TGTGCCAGCAGCGTCACCGGACAGGACTACTATGGCTACACCTTC
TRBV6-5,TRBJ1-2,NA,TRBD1,CASSYTRQGNYGYTF,TGTGCCAGCAGTTACACTAGACAGGGAAACTATGGCTACACCTTC
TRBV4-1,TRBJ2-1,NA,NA,CASSPGAALSSYNEQFF,TGCGCCAGCTCCCCAGGAGCGGCGTTGAGCTCCTACAATGAGCAGTTCTTC
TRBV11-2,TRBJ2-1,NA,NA,CASSLGYFPYNEQFF,TGTGCCAGCAGCTTAGGATACTTCCCTTACAATGAGCAGTTCTTC
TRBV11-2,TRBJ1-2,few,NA,CASSLLGPNDYGYTF,TGTGCCAGCAGCTTACTGGGGCCGAACGATTATGGCTACACCTTC
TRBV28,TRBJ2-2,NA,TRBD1,CASSRDRPNTGELFF,TGTGCCAGCAGCAGGGACAGACCGAACACCGGGGAGCTGTTTTTT
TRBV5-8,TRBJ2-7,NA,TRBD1,CASSLSAIGQGVPYEQYF,TGTGCCAGCAGCTTGTCAGCGATCGGGCAGGGGGTCCCCTACGAGCAGTACTTC
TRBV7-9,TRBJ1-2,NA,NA,CASSLAQGYGYTF,TGTGCCAGCAGCTTAGCGCAGGGCTATGGCTACACCTTC
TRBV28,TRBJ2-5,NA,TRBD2,CASTMGGVGETQYF,TGTGCCAGCACCATGGGGGGGGTTGGGGAGACCCAGTACTTC
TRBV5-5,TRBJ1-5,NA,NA,CASSLGGREDQPQHF,TGTGCCAGCAGCTTGGGGGGAAGGGAGGATCAGCCCCAGCATTTT
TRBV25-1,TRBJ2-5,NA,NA,CATRRQFVETQYF,TGTGCCACTCGACGACAGTTTGTGGAGACCCAGTACTTC
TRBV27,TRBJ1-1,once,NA,CASSSVLITEAFF,TGTGCCAGCAGTTCGGTACTGATCACTGAAGCTTTCTTT
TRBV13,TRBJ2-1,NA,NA,CASSLGGSSYNEQFF,TGTGCCAGCAGCTTGGGCGGTAGCTCCTACAATGAGCAGTTCTTC
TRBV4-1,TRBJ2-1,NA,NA,CASSQPGGREPYNEQFF,TGCGCCAGCAGCCAGCCCGGGGGGCGGGAGCCTTACAATGAGCAGTTCTTC
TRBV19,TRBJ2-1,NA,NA,CASSGSSYNEQFF,TGTGCCAGTAGCGGGAGCTCCTACAATGAGCAGTTCTTC
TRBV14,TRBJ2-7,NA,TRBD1,CASSQATGPFYEQYF,TGTGCCAGCAGCCAAGCGACAGGGCCATTTTACGAGCAGTACTTC
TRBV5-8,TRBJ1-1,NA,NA,CASSLGTRPDAFF,TGTGCCAGCAGCTTGGGAACTCGGCCTGACGCTTTCTTT
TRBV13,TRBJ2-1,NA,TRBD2,CASSWGTSVDNEQFF,TGTGCCAGCAGCTGGGGGACTAGCGTAGACAATGAGCAGTTCTTC
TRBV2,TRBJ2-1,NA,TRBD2,CATWGVSGRESSYNEQFF,TGTGCCACCTGGGGGGTTAGCGGGAGGGAGAGCTCCTACAATGAGCAGTTCTTC
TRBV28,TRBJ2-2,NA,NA,CASSLQTYTGELFF,TGTGCCAGCAGTTTGCAGACTTACACCGGGGAGCTGTTTTTT
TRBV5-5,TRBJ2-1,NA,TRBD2,CASSLWASGPNNEQFF,TGTGCCAGCAGCTTGTGGGCTAGCGGGCCCAACAATGAGCAGTTCTTC
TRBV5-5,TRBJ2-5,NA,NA,CASSLYGMGGQETQYF,TGTGCCAGCAGCTTGTACGGCATGGGGGGTCAAGAGACCCAGTACTTC
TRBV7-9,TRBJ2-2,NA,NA,CASSSPRRRARLRTGELFF,TGTGCCAGCAGCTCCCCTCGGCGGAGGGCCCGTCTTAGGACCGGGGAGCTGTTTTTT
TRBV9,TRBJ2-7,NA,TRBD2,CASSVGDGGAYEQYF,TGTGCCAGCAGCGTAGGGGACGGGGGGGCCTACGAGCAGTACTTC
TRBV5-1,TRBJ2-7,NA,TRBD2,CASSLMGLAGMAEQYF,TGCGCCAGCAGCTTGATGGGACTAGCGGGGATGGCCGAGCAGTACTTC
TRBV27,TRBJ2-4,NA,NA,CASSSRWGAKNIQYF,TGTGCCAGCAGTTCCCGCTGGGGGGCCAAAAACATTCAGTACTTC
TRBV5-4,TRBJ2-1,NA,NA,CASTEMGYNEQFF,TGTGCCAGCACCGAAATGGGATACAATGAGCAGTTCTTC
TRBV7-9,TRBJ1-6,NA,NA,CASSFGGSYNSPLHF,TGTGCCAGCAGCTTCGGGGGCTCCTATAATTCACCCCTCCACTTT
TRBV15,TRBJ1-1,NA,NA,CATSRSPGGANTEAFF,TGTGCCACCAGCAGGAGCCCCGGGGGGGCGAACACTGAAGCTTTCTTT
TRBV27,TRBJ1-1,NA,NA,CASKTGQMNTEAFF,TGTGCCAGCAAAACCGGACAGATGAACACTGAAGCTTTCTTT